This T cell receptor beta chain was found in a study of shared clonotypes between healthy human individuals. Study-level points and caveats: Larger richness was generally estimated for naive than memory subsets. Investigators expected sequencing depth to affect clonotype sharing among donors.

The CDR3 runs 15 residues. V was pared by 2 bases and J by 7 bases, with 15 bases between. The germline gives CDR1 MNHEY, CDR2 SVGAGI. Using immunoSEQ multiplex PCR, the repertoire was profiled, and TCRdb retains in-frame clones only, with some absent. The sample holds around 1.5 million clones; roughly 98% are singletons and the top ten take approximately 0.45%. In the case of this clone: Its antigen remains unidentified.

The source is a man aged 25-45 years in good health. Sequencing input: naive CD4+ T cells sorted from blood. This sample's subset: CD45RA+ positively selected. The chain is built from TRBV6-5 and TRBJ1-3, with D unresolved. The CDR3 protein is CASSYTWAVSNTIYF. The DNA for the CDR3 is TGTGCCAGCAGTTACACCTGGGCAGTTTCCAACACCATATATTTT.